The present T cell receptor (beta chain) was sequenced within a study of T cell changes during pregnancy in multiple sclerosis. CDR1 GTSNPN and CDR2 SVGIG come from the germline V gene (reference sequence). The CDR3 is 15 residues long. V shed 0 bases and J shed 1 base, with 12 bases lying between them. Assay: immunoSEQ multiplex PCR; the TCRdb copy retains only in-frame clones and omits some. Of 30,000 to 45,000 clones in the sample, around 92% were seen once. This sequence was found in a female donor with multiple sclerosis, enrolled in a pregnancy study. The sequenced sample consisted of PBMCs (not recorded whether the cells were cultured). The chain joins TRBV30 to TRBJ1-1; no clear D. CDR3 coding DNA: TGTGCCTGGAGTGTTGGTGTAGGTCGGAACACTGAAGCTTTCTTT. This translates into CAWSVGVGRNTEAFF.